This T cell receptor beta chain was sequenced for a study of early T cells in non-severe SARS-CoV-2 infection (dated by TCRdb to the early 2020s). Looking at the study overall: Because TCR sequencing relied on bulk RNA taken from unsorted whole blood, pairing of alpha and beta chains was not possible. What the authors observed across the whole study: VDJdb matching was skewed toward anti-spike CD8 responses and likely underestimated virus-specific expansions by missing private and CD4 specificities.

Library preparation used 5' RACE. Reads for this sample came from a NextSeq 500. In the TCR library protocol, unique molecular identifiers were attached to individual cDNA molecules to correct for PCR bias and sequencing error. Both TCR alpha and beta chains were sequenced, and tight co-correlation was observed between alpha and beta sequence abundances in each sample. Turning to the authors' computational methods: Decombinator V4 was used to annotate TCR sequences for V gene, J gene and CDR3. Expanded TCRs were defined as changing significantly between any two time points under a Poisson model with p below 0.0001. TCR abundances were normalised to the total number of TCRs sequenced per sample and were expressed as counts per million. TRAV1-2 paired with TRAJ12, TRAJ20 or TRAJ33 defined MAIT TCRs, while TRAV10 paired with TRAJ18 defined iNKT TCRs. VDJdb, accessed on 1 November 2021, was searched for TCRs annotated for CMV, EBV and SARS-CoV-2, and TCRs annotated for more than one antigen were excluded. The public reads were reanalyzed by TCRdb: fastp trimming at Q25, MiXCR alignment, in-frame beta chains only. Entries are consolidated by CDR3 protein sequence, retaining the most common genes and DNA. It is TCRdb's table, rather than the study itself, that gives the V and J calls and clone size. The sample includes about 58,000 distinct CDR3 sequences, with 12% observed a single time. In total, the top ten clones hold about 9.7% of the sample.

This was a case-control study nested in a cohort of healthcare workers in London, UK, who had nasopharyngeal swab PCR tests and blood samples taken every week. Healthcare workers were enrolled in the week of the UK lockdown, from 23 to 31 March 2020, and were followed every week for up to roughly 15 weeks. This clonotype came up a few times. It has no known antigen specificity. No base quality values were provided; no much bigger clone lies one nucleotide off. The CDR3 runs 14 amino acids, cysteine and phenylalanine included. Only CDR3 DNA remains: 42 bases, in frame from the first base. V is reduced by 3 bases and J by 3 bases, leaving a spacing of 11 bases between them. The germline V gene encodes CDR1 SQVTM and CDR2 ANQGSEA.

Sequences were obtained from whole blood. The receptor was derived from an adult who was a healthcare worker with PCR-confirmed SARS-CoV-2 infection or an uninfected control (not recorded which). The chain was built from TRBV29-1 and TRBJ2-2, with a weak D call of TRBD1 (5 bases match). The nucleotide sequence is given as TGCAGCGTTGAGGGCAGGGTCGACACCGGGGAGCTGTTTTTT. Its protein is CSVEGRVDTGELFF.